A single sample is the source of the 12 T cell receptor beta chains below, sequenced in a study of blood T cell repertoires in COVID-19. Sequencing used immunoSEQ multiplex PCR; TCRdb keeps in-frame clones, though not all of them. This sample has 300,000 to 400,000 clones, with roughly 84% found just once. Sequencing was carried out using PBMCs or T cells enriched from blood (not recorded which). These receptors came from a woman younger than 45 who had recovered from COVID-19.

V is TRBV28 and J is TRBJ2-7, with 7 bases fitting TRBD1. J lost 3 bases, V lost 6 bases, and 8 bases had no gene match. The germline CDR1 and CDR2 sequences are MDHEN and SYDVKM. The CDR3 is 14 amino acids. CDR3 region: CASRRQGRVYEQYF. Written as DNA, the CDR3 is TGTGCCAGCAGACGACAGGGAAGGGTCTACGAGCAGTACTTC.

The chain links TRBV6-5 to TRBJ1-6; 8 bases are a match to TRBD1. The CDR3 totals 15 residues. Germline V CDR1 and CDR2: MNHEY, SVGAGI. V dropped 6 bases and J dropped 9; count of bases not matched to a gene: 10. CDR3 nucleotide sequence: TGTGCCAGCAGCTCTATCGGGACAGGTGGTTCACCCCTCCACTTT. Translated, it gives CASSSIGTGGSPLHF.

J is TRBJ1-1 and V is TRBV10-1; D is unclear. The CDR3 has 14 amino acids. The germline V gene encodes CDR1 WNHNN and CDR2 SYGVQD (reference sequence). Trimming took off 0 bases at V and 5 bases at J, with 10 bases between the two ends. The CDR3 coding sequence is TGCGCCAGCAGTGAGTCAGGGAGTCGGACTGAAGCTTTCTTT. Translating gives CASSESGSRTEAFF.

This clone was detected only a few times. The chain joins TRBV4-1 to TRBJ2-7; D possibly corresponds to TRBD1 (5 bases). The CDR3 is made up of 15 amino acids. CDR1 is MGHRA, CDR2 YSYEKL, per germline. Trimming pared 2 bases from V and 2 bases from J, leaving 13 bases between. CDR3 residues: CASSQHSTETYEQYF. The CDR3 nucleotides read TGCGCCAGCAGCCAACACTCGACAGAAACCTACGAGCAGTACTTC.

The chain uses TRBV7-9 and TRBJ1-2; D not certain. With 5 bases removed from V and 4 bases from J, the gap between germline ends came to 14 bases. This CDR3 has 14 residues. Looked up from germline, CDR1 is SEHNR and CDR2 is FQNEAQ (reference sequence). The CDR3 DNA reads as TGTGCCAGCAGCCCGACGGGGAGCGGCTATGGCTACACCTTC. Its translation is CASSPTGSGYGYTF.

V usage is TRBV19 and J usage is TRBJ2-2; 13 nucleotides match TRBD2. V trimming: 4 bases; J trimming: 3 bases; junction bases outside the gene matches: 2. CDR3 size: 16 residues. CDR1 LNHDA and CDR2 SQIVND come from the germline V gene (reference sequence). CDR3 protein: CASSKLAGGDTGELFF. The CDR3 bases are TGTGCCAGTAGTAAACTAGCGGGGGGGGACACCGGGGAGCTGTTTTTT.

The chain couples TRBV9 to TRBJ1-4; D is uncertain. V shed 0 bases and J shed 8 bases, with 11 bases lying between them. Germline lookup yields CDR1 SGDLS and CDR2 YYNGEE. This CDR3 is 14 amino acids long. Written as DNA, the CDR3 is TGTGCCAGCAGCGTAGGCGGGGATCGGGAAAAACTGTTTTTT. Protein sequence: CASSVGGDREKLFF.

The chain joins TRBV6-4 to TRBJ1-2; possibly TRBD1 for D (6 bases). V was trimmed by 2 bases and J by 1 base, leaving 8 bases between them. Looked up from germline, CDR1 is MRHNA and CDR2 is SNTAGT. This CDR3 is built from 14 residues. The CDR3 sequence: CASSDDRLNYGYTF. CDR3 DNA: TGTGCCAGCAGTGACGACAGGCTTAACTATGGCTACACCTTC.

This sequence joins TRBV6-5 and TRBJ1-5; D is undetermined. Germline V gene data show CDR1 as MNHEY and CDR2 as SVGAGI. V lost 8 bases to trimming and J lost 7 bases, with 15 bases between them. This CDR3 is built from 13 residues. The CDR3 bases are TGTGCCAGCGATCCGCTAGAGGGCCAGCCCCAGCATTTT. This translates into CASDPLEGQPQHF.

The V and J genes are TRBV6-5 and TRBJ2-7; TRBD2 is a possible D gene (5 bases). Trimming shortened V by 6 bases and J by 6 bases, and 18 bases separated the two germline ends. The CDR3 consists of 14 residues. Germline assignment: CDR1 MNHEY and CDR2 SVGAGI. DNA for the CDR3: TGTGCCAGCAGAGAGGAGGACCCTTATTTCGAGCAGTACTTC. This gives the protein CASREEDPYFEQYF.

This clone was detected once. This chain links TRBV5-4 with TRBJ2-5, with D maybe TRBD2 (5 bases). This CDR3 is 13 amino acids long. Trimming cost V 2 bases and J 2 bases, with 7 bases left between them. From germline, CDR1 is SGHNT and CDR2 YYREEE (reference sequence). CDR3 DNA: TGTGCCAGCAGCTTAGCGGAACAAGAGACCCAGTACTTC. It codes for CASSLAEQETQYF.

The V gene is TRBV28, the J gene TRBJ2-7, with 7 bases lining up with TRBD2. Trimming removed 6 bases from V and 0 bases from J; junction bases left unmatched: 8. Germline V lookup: CDR1 MDHEN, CDR2 SYDVKM. CDR3 length: 15 residues. The DNA for the CDR3 is TGTGCCAGCAGCATGGGGGGGGGAAACTCCTACGAGCAGTACTTC. This translates into CASSMGGGNSYEQYF.